This T cell receptor beta chain was captured in a study of blood T cell repertoires in COVID-19. Study overall: T cells, B-cell-depleted T cells, or PBMCs provided the cDNA or gDNA that served as material.

Profiling relied on immunoSEQ multiplex PCR, and the TCRdb table lists in-frame clones only, not all of them. The sample lists some 52,000 clones, roughly nine tenths occurring once. Sequenced input: peripheral blood. The receptor was isolated from a human donor with active COVID-19. The donor label of this sample is uncertain.

CDR3 DNA: TGTGCCAGCAGTCGGAAACAGGTTAATGAAAAACTGTTTTTT. This sequence encodes CASSRKQVNEKLFF. The V gene is TRBV6-5, the J gene TRBJ1-4, with a tentative D call TRBD1 (5 bases). The germline gives CDR1 MNHEY, CDR2 SVGAGI. Deletions cut 5 bases from V and 4 bases from J, with 11 bases between. This CDR3 spans 14 amino acids.